This T cell receptor beta chain was identified during a study of cytomegalovirus exposure and HLA in healthy donors (dated by TCRdb to about 2017). Context from the whole study: The roughly 650 repertoires of the first cohort and the 110 or so validation repertoires were produced on the same platform, according to a later analysis. The study aimed to test whether signatures of past pathogen exposure could be identified by cataloging public T cell receptors. In addition to the first cohort of 666 subjects, a separate validation cohort of 130 or so different subjects was used. The study combined high-throughput TCR immunosequencing, statistical association of individual TCRs with disease status, and machine learning to predict cytomegalovirus infection status.

This clone was counted a single time. Its binding antigen is unknown. Base qualities are not provided; no much larger clone lies one nucleotide away. Based on the germline V gene (reference sequence), the CDR1 and CDR2 sequences are SEHNR and FQNEAQ. Spanning cysteine to phenylalanine, the CDR3 consists of 13 amino acids. The CDR3 DNA has 39 bases and is translated from base 1. V sheds 5 bases and J sheds 5 bases, leaving 12 bases between their ends. Separate from the approximately 700-subject first cohort, the validation cohort of roughly 120 subjects was the group to which the donors belonged. General findings and caveats noted by the study authors: All 110 or so repertoires were used to score co-occurrence in the validation cohort in a later analysis, because that analysis had no HLA typing for the cohort. In a later analysis, TCRs clustered in the first cohort were found to also tend to co-occur in the roughly 120 validation repertoires, with over 90% of cluster scores above 0. The classifier was reported to diagnose cytomegalovirus status with high specificity and sensitivity in both the original and validation cohorts. According to the authors, the approach could potentially be generalized to other disease states and immunological phenotypes. Most TCR sequences were seen in very few donors, while some public TCRs were found in many individuals. In vitro tests confirmed that a few of the cytomegalovirus-associated TCR beta chains recognize cytomegalovirus antigens. A total of 164 TCR beta chains were listed by the study as associated with cytomegalovirus.

Receptor amplification or capture employed the immunoSEQ multiplex PCR assay. In the authors' own workflow: A statistical classification framework was built to diagnose cytomegalovirus status from the catalog of TCR beta chain sequences. Not all clones reach the TCRdb copy of this immuneACCESS table, which keeps in-frame sequences only. Checked studies attribute under half of the gap to unresolved V genes and leave the rest unexplained. Clonal size and the V and J genes are those of that table, whereas D and trimming came from the DNA. This sample holds 150,000 or so clones; 86% were observed only once. The top ten clonotypes cover approximately 2% of the sample.

This receptor chain uses TRBV7-9 and TRBJ1-2; too little of a D gene remains to name it. The sequenced material came from PBMCs. The receptor was derived from a human donor in good health. The CDR3 here reads CASSPQQFYGYTF. The sequence in DNA is TGTGCCAGCAGCCCCCAACAATTTTATGGCTACACCTTC.